Listed here is a single T cell receptor (beta chain). Its antigen is not identified. The V end was cut by 6 bases, the J end by 5 bases, with 16 bases between. The V gene's germline CDR1 is MNHEY and CDR2 SMNVEV (reference sequence). The CDR3 spans 15 residues. This sample was taken from a study of cytomegalovirus exposure and HLA in healthy donors. General study points: In a later analysis, 17,000 or so TCR beta sequences were associated with HLA alleles at 0.05 false discovery rate.

Primers for the PCR totalled 60 Vbeta and 13 Jbeta. Profiled with immunoSEQ multiplex PCR; TCRdb holds only in-frame clones, not every one. Among about 250,000 clones listed, over 70% were seen once. The rearrangement links TRBV27 to TRBJ1-4, with TRBD1 as a possible D gene (5 bases). What was sequenced was PBMCs. The receptor was isolated from a girl aged 2 to 9 in good health and CMV-seronegative. As DNA, the CDR3 is TGTGCCAGCAGGACTCTAGGCCAGGGAAATGAAAAACTGTTTTTT. Protein: CASRTLGQGNEKLFF.